This T cell receptor beta chain was retrieved from a study of blood T cell repertoires in COVID-19. The wider study: From the United States, Italy and Spain came samples of acute and convalescent COVID-19.

Profiled with immunoSEQ multiplex PCR; TCRdb holds only in-frame clones, not every one. The sample carries some 240,000 clones, roughly nine tenths recorded once. Many counts were recorded for this clone. Trimming left V 3 bases short and J 2 bases short, with 23 bases between. The CDR3 totals 18 residues. CDR1 and CDR2 (germline): MNHEY, SMNVEV (reference sequence). Sequencing used peripheral blood. This TCR was sampled from a woman aged 40 to 49 who had recovered from COVID-19. The chain employs TRBV27 and TRBJ2-7; TRBD2 is a possible D gene (6 bases). The CDR3 sequence is CASSFESPLLGGAYEQYF. The CDR3, as DNA: TGTGCCAGCAGTTTTGAATCACCTCTCCTCGGGGGAGCCTACGAGCAGTACTTC.